This section outlines one T cell receptor (beta chain) sequence together with its context. Authors' methods: Researchers report that nucleated cell counts were estimated from reference gene primer amplification. Assay used: immunoSEQ multiplex PCR; TCRdb lists only in-frame clones, some missing. That table is the source of V, J and clone size, and D and trimming were worked out from the DNA. Here the sample spans around 200,000 clones, approximately 91% being singletons. This specimen belongs to a study of blood T cell repertoires in COVID-19. Overall study context: Samples representing acute and convalescent COVID-19 were sourced from the United States, Italy and Spain. Sample material is recorded as cDNA or gDNA derived from T cells, B-cell-depleted T cells, or PBMCs.

Germline V CDR1 and CDR2: SGHRS, YFSETQ. Deletions cut 2 bases from V and 2 bases from J, with 8 bases between. This CDR3 is 13 amino acids long. Sequencing was performed on peripheral blood. This TCR was recovered from a man in his forties with acute or convalescent COVID-19. The J gene is TRBJ2-7, the V gene TRBV5-1; D might be TRBD2 (5 bases). Here the CDR3 reads CASSLKEAYEQYF. The CDR3 coding sequence is TGCGCCAGCAGCTTAAAGGAGGCCTACGAGCAGTACTTC.